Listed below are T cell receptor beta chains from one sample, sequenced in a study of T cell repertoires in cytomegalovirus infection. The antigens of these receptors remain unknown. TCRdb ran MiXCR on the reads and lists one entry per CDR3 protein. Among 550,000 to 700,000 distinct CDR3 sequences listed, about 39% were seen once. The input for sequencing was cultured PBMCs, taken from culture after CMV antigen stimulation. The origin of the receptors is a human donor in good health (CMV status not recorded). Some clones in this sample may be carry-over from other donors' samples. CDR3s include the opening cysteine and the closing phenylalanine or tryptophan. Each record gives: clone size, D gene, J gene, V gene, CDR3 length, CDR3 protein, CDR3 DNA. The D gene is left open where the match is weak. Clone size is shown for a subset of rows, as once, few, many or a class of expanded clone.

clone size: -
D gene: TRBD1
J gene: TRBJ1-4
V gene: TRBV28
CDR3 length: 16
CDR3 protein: CASSAPGQGANEKLFF
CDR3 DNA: TGTGCCAGCAGTGCTCCGGGACAGGGGGCGAATGAAAAACTGTTTTTT

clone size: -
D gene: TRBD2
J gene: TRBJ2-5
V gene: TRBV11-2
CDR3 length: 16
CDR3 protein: CASSLFDGRGQETQYF
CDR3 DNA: TGTGCCAGCAGCTTATTCGATGGGCGGGGGCAAGAGACCCAGTACTTC

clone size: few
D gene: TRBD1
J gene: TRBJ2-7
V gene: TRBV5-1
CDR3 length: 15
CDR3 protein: CASSSFDRGSYEQYF
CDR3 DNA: TGCGCCAGCAGCTCCTTCGACAGGGGCAGCTACGAGCAGTACTTC

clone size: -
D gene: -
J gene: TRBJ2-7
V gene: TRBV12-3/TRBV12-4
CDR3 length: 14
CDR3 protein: CASSPWAAGLEQYF
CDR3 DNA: TGTGCCAGCAGCCCCTGGGCGGCCGGTCTCGAGCAGTACTTC

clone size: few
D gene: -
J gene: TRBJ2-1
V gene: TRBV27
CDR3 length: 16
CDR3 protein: CASSLSPERVYNEQFF
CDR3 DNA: TGTGCCAGCAGTTTATCACCTGAAAGAGTATACAATGAGCAGTTCTTC

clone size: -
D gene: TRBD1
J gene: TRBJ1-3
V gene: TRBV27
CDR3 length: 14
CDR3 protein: CASSATGTGSFVYF
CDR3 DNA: TGTGCCAGCAGCGCGACCGGGACAGGGAGTTTTGTATATTTT

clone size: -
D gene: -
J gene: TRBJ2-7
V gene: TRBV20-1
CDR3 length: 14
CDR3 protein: CSAATDGNSYEQYF
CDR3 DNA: TGCAGTGCTGCCACGGACGGTAACTCCTACGAGCAGTACTTC

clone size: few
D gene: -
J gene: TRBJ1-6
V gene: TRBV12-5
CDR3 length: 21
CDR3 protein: CASGLVSGALVGSSYNSPLHF
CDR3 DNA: TGTGCTAGTGGTTTGGTGTCAGGGGCGCTCGTGGGAAGCTCCTATAATTCACCCCTCCACTTT

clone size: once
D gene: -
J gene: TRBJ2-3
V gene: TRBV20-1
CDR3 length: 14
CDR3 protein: CSARDRYGFDTQYF
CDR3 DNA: TGCAGTGCTAGAGATCGGTACGGCTTCGATACGCAGTATTTT

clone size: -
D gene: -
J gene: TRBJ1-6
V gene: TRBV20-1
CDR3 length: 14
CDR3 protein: CSARAGPANSPLHF
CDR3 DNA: TGCAGTGCTAGGGCGGGTCCGGCGAATTCACCCCTCCACTTT

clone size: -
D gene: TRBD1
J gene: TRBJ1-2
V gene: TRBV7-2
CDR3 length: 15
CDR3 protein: CASSPRTGDNYGYTF
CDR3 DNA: TGTGCCAGCAGCCCCCGGACAGGGGATAACTATGGCTACACCTTC

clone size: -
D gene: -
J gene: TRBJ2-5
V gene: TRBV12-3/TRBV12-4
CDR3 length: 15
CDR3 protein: CASSLRGRNQETQYF
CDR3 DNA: TGTGCCAGCAGTTTACGGGGTAGAAACCAAGAGACCCAGTACTTC

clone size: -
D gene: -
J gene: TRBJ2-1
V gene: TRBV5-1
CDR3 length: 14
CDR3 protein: CASSLGDVYNEQFF
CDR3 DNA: TGCGCCAGCAGCTTGGGGGACGTATACAATGAGCAGTTCTTC

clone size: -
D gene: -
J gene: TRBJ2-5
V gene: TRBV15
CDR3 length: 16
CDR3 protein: CATSKDTGKVQETQYF
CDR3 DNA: TGTGCCACCAGCAAAGATACGGGGAAGGTCCAAGAGACCCAGTACTTC

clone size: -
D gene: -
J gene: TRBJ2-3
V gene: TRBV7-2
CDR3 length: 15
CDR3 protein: CASSLVPVGADTQYF
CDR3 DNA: TGTGCCAGCAGCTTAGTCCCGGTAGGGGCAGATACGCAGTATTTT

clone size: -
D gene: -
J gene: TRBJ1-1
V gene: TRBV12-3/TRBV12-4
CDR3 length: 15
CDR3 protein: CASSPRLGPSTEAFF
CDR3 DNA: TGTGCCAGCAGCCCTCGCCTGGGACCGAGCACTGAAGCTTTCTTT

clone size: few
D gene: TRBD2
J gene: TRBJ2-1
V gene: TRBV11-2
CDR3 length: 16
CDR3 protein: CASSTDAGLGSNEQFF
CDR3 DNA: TGTGCCAGCAGTACCGATGCGGGACTAGGAAGCAATGAGCAGTTCTTC

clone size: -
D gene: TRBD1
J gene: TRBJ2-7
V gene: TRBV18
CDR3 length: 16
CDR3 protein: CASSVGQGIFSYEQYF
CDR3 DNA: TGTGCCAGCTCGGTTGGACAGGGGATATTTTCCTACGAGCAGTACTTC

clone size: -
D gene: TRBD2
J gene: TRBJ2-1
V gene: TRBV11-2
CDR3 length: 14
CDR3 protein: CASSLGRGWGEQFF
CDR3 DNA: TGTGCCAGCAGCCTAGGGAGGGGATGGGGTGAGCAGTTCTTC

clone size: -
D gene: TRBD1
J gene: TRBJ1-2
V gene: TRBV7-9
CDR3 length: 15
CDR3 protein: CASSPGQGTDYGYTF
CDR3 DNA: TGTGCCAGCAGCCCCGGACAGGGGACCGACTATGGCTACACCTTC

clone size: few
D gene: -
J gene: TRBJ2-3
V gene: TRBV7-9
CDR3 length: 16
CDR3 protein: CASSQTGDSTTDTQYF
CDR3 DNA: TGTGCCAGCAGCCAAACCGGGGACTCGACCACAGATACGCAGTATTTT

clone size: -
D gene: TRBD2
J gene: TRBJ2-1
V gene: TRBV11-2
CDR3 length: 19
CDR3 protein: CASSPRLAGGYGPGNEQFF
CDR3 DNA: TGTGCCAGCAGCCCCCGACTAGCGGGAGGGTATGGGCCTGGGAATGAGCAGTTCTTC

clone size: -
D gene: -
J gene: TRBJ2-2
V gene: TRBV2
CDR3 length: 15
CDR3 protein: CASSGSATNTGELFF
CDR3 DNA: TGTGCCAGCAGTGGGTCAGCGACGAACACCGGGGAGCTGTTTTTT

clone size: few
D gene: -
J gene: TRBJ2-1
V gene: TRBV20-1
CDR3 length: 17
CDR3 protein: CSARWRAGRNSYNEQFF
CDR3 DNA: TGCAGTGCTAGGTGGAGGGCGGGACGGAACTCCTACAATGAGCAGTTCTTC

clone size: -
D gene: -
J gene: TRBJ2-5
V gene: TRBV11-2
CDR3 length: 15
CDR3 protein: CASSLAGNGQETQYF
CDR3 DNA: TGTGCCAGCAGCTTAGCGGGAAACGGCCAAGAGACCCAGTACTTC

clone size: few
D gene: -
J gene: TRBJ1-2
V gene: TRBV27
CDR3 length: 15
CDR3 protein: CASSSRGARVSGYTF
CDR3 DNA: TGTGCCAGCAGTTCAAGGGGGGCGCGGGTCTCTGGCTACACCTTC

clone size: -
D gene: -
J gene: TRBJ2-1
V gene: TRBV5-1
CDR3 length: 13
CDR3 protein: CASSLQGTDEQFF
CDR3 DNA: TGCGCCAGCAGCTTGCAGGGTACGGACGAGCAGTTCTTC

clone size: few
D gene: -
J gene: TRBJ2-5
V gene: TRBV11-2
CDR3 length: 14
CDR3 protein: CASSPPEQSETQYF
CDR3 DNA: TGTGCCAGCAGCCCCCCGGAGCAATCAGAGACCCAGTACTTC

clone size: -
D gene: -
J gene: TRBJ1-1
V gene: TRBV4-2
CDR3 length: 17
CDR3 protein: CASSQRPADILGYEAFF
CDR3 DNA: TGTGCCAGCAGCCAAAGACCGGCCGATATTCTGGGTTATGAAGCTTTCTTT